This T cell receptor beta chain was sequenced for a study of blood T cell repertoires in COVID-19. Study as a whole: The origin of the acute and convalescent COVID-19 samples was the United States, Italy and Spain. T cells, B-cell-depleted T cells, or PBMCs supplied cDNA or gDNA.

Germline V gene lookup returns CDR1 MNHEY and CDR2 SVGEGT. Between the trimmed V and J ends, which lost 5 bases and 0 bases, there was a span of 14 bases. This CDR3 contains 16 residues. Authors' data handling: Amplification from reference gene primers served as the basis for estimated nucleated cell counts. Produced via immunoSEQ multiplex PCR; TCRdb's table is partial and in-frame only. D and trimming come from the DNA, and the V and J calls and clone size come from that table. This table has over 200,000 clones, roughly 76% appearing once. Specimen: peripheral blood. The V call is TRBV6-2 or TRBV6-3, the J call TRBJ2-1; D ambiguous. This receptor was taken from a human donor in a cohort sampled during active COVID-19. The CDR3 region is CASSPPRVLSYNEQFF. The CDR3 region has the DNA TGTGCCAGCAGTCCCCCGCGTGTCCTCTCCTACAATGAGCAGTTCTTC.